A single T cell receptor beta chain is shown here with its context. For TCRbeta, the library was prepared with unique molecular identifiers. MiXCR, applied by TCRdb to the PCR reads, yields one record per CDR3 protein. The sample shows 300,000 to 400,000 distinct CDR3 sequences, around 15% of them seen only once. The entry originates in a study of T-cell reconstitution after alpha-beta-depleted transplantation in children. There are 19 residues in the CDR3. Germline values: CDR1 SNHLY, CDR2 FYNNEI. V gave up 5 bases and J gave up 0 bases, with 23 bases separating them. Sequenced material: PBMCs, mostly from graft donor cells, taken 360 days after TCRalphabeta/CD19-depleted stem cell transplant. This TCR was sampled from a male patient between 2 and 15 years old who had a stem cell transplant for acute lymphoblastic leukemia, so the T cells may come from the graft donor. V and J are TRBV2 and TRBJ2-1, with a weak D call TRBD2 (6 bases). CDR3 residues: CASSYGPLSGYSSYNEQFF. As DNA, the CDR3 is TGTGCCAGCAGTTACGGGCCTCTTAGCGGTTATAGCTCCTACAATGAGCAGTTCTTC.